The present TCR beta chain was sequenced within a study of blood T cell repertoires in COVID-19. Study in general: Sample material is recorded as cDNA or gDNA derived from T cells, B-cell-depleted T cells, or PBMCs.

The table came from immunoSEQ multiplex PCR; TCRdb's copy has only in-frame clones and leaves some out. The data show approximately 150,000 clones, around four fifths seen once. CDR1 is SGHTA, CDR2 FQGTGA, per germline. J gave up 2 bases and V 5 bases, and 9 bases lay outside the gene matches. The CDR3 loop spans 16 amino acids. This chain connects TRBV7-3 to TRBJ2-3, with TRBD2 matching over 8 bases. The clonotype originates from a woman older than 75 with COVID-19, enrolled during active disease. The sequencing sample was made of peripheral blood. The CDR3 loop reads CASSVASGRYTDTQYF. The CDR3 DNA reads TGTGCCAGCAGCGTTGCTAGCGGGCGTTACACAGATACGCAGTATTTT.